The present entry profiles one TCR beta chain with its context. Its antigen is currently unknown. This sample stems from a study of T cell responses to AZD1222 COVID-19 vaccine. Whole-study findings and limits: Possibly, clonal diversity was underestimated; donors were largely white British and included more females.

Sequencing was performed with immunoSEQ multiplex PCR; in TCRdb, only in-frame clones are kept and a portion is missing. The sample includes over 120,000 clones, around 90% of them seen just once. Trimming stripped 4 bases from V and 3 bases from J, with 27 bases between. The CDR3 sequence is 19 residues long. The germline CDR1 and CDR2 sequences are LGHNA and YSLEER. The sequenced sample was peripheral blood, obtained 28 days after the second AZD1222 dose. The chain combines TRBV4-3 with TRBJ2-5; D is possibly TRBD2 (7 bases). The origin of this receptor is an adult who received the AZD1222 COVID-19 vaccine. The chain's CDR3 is CASSLTTAVGRGGKETQYF. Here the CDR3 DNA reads TGCGCCAGCAGCCTCACGACGGCGGTAGGCAGGGGAGGGAAAGAGACCCAGTACTTC.